The clone carrying this T cell receptor (beta chain) was found many times. These data originate in a study of spatial heterogeneity in lung cancer. The time point denotes: sample taken at primary tumor resection. Whole RNA obtained from tumor, nontumor lung or frozen PBMC underwent sequencing without sorting. TCRdb called the 5' RACE reads again in MiXCR, with one record for every CDR3 protein. The table has about 36,000 distinct CDR3 sequences, around 5% seen once. The sequencing here drew on PBMCs, taken at surgery. The clonotype comes from a female donor with early-stage non-small cell lung cancer.

CDR3 region: CASSEDRGTEAFF. DNA of the CDR3: TGTGCCAGCAGTGAGGACAGGGGAACTGAAGCTTTCTTT. This chain links TRBV2 with TRBJ1-1; 9 bases fit TRBD1. V shed 3 bases and J 5 bases; nucleotides not matched to a gene: 1. Germline CDR1 SNHLY, CDR2 FYNNEI. This CDR3 has 13 residues.